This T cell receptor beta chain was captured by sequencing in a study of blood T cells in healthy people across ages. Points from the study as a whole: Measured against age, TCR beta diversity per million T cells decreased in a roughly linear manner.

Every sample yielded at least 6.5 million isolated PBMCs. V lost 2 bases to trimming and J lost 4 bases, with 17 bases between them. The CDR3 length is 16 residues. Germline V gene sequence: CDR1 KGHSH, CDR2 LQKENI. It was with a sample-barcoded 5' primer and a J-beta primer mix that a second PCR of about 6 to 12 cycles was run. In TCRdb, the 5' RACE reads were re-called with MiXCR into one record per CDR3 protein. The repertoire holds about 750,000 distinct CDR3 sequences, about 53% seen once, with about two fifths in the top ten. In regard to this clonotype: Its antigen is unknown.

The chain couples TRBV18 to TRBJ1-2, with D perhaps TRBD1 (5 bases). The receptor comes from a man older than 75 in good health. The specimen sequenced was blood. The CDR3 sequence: CASSPKGDGGIYGYTF. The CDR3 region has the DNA TGTGCCAGCTCACCAAAGGGAGACGGGGGTATCTATGGCTACACCTTC.